This record concerns one T cell receptor beta chain sequence. The data derive from a study of blood T cell repertoires in COVID-19. Study-wide background: The United States, Italy and Spain supplied acute and convalescent COVID-19 samples. T cells, B-cell-depleted T cells, or PBMCs provided the cDNA or gDNA that served as material.

Per the original methods: Reference gene primer amplification in the assay estimated nucleated cell counts. Using immunoSEQ multiplex PCR, the repertoire was profiled, and TCRdb retains in-frame clones only, with some absent. V, J and clone size were drawn from that table, and D and trimming were deduced from the DNA. Of over 150,000 clones in the sample, more than 75% were seen once. The V end lost 3 bases, the J end lost 2 bases, and 5 bases lay between the germline ends. Germline assignment: CDR1 SNHLY and CDR2 FYNNEI. CDR3 length: 13 amino acids. The source material was peripheral blood. The chain is built from TRBV2 and TRBJ2-1; no clear D gene. This TCR was recovered from a man in his fifties or sixties who had recovered from COVID-19. The CDR3 DNA is TGTGCCAGCAGTGAGGGCACCTACAATGAGCAGTTCTTC. This sequence encodes CASSEGTYNEQFF.